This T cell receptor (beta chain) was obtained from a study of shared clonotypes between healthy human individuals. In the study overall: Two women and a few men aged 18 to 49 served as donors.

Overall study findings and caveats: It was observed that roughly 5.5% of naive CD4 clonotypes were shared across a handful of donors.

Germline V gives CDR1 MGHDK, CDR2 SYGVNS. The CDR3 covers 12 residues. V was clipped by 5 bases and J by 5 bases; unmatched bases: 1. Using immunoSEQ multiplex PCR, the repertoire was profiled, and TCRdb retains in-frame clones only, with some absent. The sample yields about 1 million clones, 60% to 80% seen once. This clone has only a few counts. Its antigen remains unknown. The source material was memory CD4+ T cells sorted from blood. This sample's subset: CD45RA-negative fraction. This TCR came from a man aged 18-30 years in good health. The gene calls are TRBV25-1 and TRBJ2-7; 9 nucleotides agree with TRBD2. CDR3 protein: CASSSGGHEQYF. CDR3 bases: TGTGCCAGCAGTAGCGGGGGGCACGAGCAGTACTTC.